Included here is one TCR beta chain sequence, with context. This PCR relied on a set of 60 Vbeta primers and 13 Jbeta primers. Produced via immunoSEQ multiplex PCR; TCRdb's table is partial and in-frame only. The sample lists 150,000 to 200,000 clones; over 75% were seen once. The source of the sample is a study of cytomegalovirus exposure and HLA in healthy donors. With 4 bases removed from V and 8 bases from J, the gap between germline ends came to 16 bases. The CDR3 contains 13 residues. Looked up from germline, CDR1 is SGHTS and CDR2 is YDEGEE. The specimen sequenced was PBMCs. This chain links TRBV5-8 with TRBJ2-7; D is perhaps TRBD2 (5 bases). The clonotype comes from a middle-aged man in good health and CMV-seropositive. The CDR3 DNA sequence: TGTGCCAGCAGCCCGGAGGAGTTAGGGAAGCAGTACTTC. The encoded protein is CASSPEELGKQYF.